These 4 T cell receptor beta chains were sequenced from one sample in a study of control samples from healthy donors and cancer patients. Repertoires were generated with immunoSEQ multiplex PCR, while TCRdb's copy carries only in-frame clones and drops some. The sample includes 40,000 to 60,000 clones, around nine tenths of them seen just once. Sequencing was done on a sample of PBMCs. The receptors shown here come from a man in his forties or fifties with head and neck cancer.

The chain couples TRBV30 to TRBJ2-3, with D tentatively TRBD1 (5 bases). CDR3 size: 15 residues. The germline V and J ends were trimmed by 0 bases and 0 bases, with 10 bases remaining between them. Germline CDR1 is GTSNPN and CDR2 is SVGIG (reference sequence). CDR3 sequence (DNA): TGTGCCTGGAGTGTAGGGGCTATGAGCACAGATACGCAGTATTTT. Translating it yields CAWSVGAMSTDTQYF.

This rearrangement joins TRBV27 to TRBJ2-1; D ambiguous. CDR3 size: 15 residues. V lost 5 bases to trimming and J lost 6 bases, with 17 bases between them. Germline assignment: CDR1 MNHEY and CDR2 SMNVEV (reference sequence). The CDR3 DNA reads as TGTGCCAGCAGTCAAAATCCCGGGCCTCCCAATGAGCAGTTCTTC. Protein: CASSQNPGPPNEQFF.

CDR3 nucleotide sequence: TGCGCCAGCAGCAACAATGTAGGACAGGGCACAGATACGCAGTATTTT. Its protein product is CASSNNVGQGTDTQYF. The J gene is TRBJ2-3, the V gene TRBV4-3; 7 bases align to TRBD1. The CDR3 runs 16 residues. Per germline, CDR1 LGHNA and CDR2 YSLEER. The trim removed 5 bases at V and 1 base at J, leaving 9 bases unmatched.

This clone is a singleton in its sample. The chain couples TRBV19 to TRBJ1-3; D might be TRBD1 (5 bases). Germline CDR1 reads LNHDA; CDR2 reads SQIVND (reference sequence). CDR3 length: 18 amino acids. Trimming removed 8 bases from V and 0 bases from J, with 23 bases in between. The CDR3 region is CASHSNQGRISSGNTIYF. The CDR3 DNA sequence: TGTGCCAGTCATAGTAATCAGGGCCGGATCAGCTCTGGAAACACCATATATTTT.